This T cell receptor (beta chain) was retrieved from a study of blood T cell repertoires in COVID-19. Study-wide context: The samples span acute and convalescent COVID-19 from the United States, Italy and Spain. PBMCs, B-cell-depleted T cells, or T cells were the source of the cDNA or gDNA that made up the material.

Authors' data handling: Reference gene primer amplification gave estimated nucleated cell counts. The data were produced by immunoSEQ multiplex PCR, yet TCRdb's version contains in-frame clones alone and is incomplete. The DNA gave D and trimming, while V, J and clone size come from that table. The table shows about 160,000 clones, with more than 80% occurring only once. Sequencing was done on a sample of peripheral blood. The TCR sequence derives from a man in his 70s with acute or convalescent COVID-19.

Here the CDR3 reads CASSLESGSNSPLHF. The DNA of the CDR3 is TGTGCCAGCAGCTTGGAGTCAGGTAGTAATTCACCCCTCCACTTT. The J gene is TRBJ1-6, the V gene TRBV5-4, with D unresolved. This CDR3 is built from 15 residues. The germline V and J ends were trimmed by 0 bases and 6 bases, with 10 bases remaining between them. From germline, CDR1 is SGHNT and CDR2 YYREEE (reference sequence).